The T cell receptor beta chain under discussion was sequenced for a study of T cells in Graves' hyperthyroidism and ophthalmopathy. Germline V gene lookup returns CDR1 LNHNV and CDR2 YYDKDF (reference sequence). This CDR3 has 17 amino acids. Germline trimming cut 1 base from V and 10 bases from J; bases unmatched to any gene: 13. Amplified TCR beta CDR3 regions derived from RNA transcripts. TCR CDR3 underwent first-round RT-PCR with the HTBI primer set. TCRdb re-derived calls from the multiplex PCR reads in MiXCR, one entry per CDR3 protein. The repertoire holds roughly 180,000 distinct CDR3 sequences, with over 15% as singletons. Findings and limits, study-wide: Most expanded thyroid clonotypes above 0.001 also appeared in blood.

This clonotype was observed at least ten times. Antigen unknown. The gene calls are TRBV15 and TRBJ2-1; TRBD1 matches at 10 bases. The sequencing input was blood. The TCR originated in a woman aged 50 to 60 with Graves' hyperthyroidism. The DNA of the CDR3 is TGTGCCACCAGCAGAGGATCCCCGGGACAGGGGAAGATGGAGCAGTTCTTC. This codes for CATSRGSPGQGKMEQFF. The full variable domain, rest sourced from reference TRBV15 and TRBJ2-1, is DAMVIQNPRYQVTQFGKPVTLSCSQTLNHNVMYWYQQKSSQAPKLLFHYYDKDFNNEADTPDNFQSRRPNTSFCFLDIRSPGLGDTAMYLCATSRGSPGQGKMEQFFGPGTRLTVL.